This T cell receptor beta chain derives from a study of post-analysis software for immune sequencing data. Study observations and caveats: Those with multiple sclerosis, the patient group, showed significantly lower normalized Chao1 diversity than controls. Patients used five TRBV segments, including TRBV5-6, TRBV5-1 and TRBV20-1, more often than controls.

This clonotype appeared a few times. No antigen is known for it. Prepared TCR beta cDNA libraries contained unique molecular identifiers. TCRdb fed the PCR reads into MiXCR, producing one record per CDR3 protein. The table records about half a million distinct CDR3 sequences, 30% to 40% of them present only once. Germline lookup yields CDR1 SQVTM and CDR2 ANQGSEA. CDR3 length: 13 amino acids. V was cut by 1 base and J by 4 bases, with 10 bases left in between. This clonotype was obtained from a girl between 2 and 17 years old with multiple sclerosis. The V gene is TRBV29-1, the J gene TRBJ1-2; a possible D gene is TRBD1 (6 bases). Sequenced: blood. The CDR3 loop reads CSVEGGHRYGYTF. CDR3 DNA: TGCAGCGTTGAAGGGGGACACCGCTATGGCTACACCTTC.